These 3 T cell receptor beta chains were sequenced from one sample in a study of HIV-infected patients and healthy controls. All unsorted peripheral T cells were captured because whole blood was used without fractionation. Alpha and beta constant-region primers primed reverse transcription of around 500 ng RNA. Alpha and beta chain libraries were made separately by chain-specific third strand synthesis with multiplexing indices. MiXCR was run by TCRdb on the 5' RACE reads, yielding one entry per CDR3 protein. The sample has 15,000 to 19,000 distinct CDR3 sequences, 7% seen once. Sequencing used blood. These receptors originate from an adult in good health.

V usage is TRBV20-1 and J usage is TRBJ2-7, with 7 bases lining up with TRBD2. This CDR3 region has 12 residues. V was clipped by 2 bases and J by 4 bases; unmatched bases: 2. Germline V gene data show CDR1 as DFQATT and CDR2 as SNEGSKA (reference sequence). Here the CDR3 reads CSARSGIYEQYF. CDR3 DNA: TGCAGTGCTAGAAGCGGGATATACGAGCAGTACTTC.

This clonotype was picked up many times. V and J are TRBV9 and TRBJ2-5; TRBD2 matches at 14 bases. Germline values: CDR1 SGDLS, CDR2 YYNGEE. V was pared by 4 bases and J by 1 base, with 6 bases of the junction left unmatched. There are 17 residues in the CDR3. This CDR3 reads CASSIGTSGGPQETQYF. In DNA form, the CDR3 reads TGTGCCAGCAGCATCGGGACTAGCGGGGGCCCCCAAGAGACCCAGTACTTC.

CDR3 amino acids: CASSPEIQETQYF. The CDR3 region has the DNA TGTGCCAGCTCACCCGAGATTCAAGAGACCCAGTACTTC. This chain joins TRBV18 and TRBJ2-5; D unclear. The CDR3 sequence is 13 residues long. From germline, CDR1 is KGHSH and CDR2 LQKENI. The V end lost 3 bases, the J end lost 2 bases, and 7 bases lay between the germline ends.